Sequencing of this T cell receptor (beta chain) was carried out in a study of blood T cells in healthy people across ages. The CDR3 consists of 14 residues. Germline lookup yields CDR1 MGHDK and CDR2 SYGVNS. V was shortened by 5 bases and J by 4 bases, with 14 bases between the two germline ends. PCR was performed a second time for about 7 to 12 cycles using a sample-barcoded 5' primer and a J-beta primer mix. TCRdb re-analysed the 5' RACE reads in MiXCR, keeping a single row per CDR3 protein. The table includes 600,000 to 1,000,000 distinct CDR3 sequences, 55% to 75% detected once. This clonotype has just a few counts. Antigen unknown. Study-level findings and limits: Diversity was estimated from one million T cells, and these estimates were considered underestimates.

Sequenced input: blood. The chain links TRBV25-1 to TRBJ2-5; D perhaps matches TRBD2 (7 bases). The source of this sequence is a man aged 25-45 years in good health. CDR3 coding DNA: TGTGCCAGCAGTCGAGGGGGGGGTCCAGAGACCCAGTACTTC. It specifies CASSRGGGPETQYF.